The rows below give T cell receptor beta chains drawn from one sample of a study of T cells expressing NK-cell markers. TCRdb reprocessed the 5' RACE reads, keeping one entry per CDR3 protein, no DNA. The sample is made up of a few hundred thousand distinct CDR3 sequences, and the top ten hold more than 1.4% of it. Sequenced sample: blood T cells: a sorted CD56 or NKG2C T cell subset, CD4+ or CD8+ T cells, or bulk PBMC T cells (not recorded which). All receptors derive from a woman in her fifties or sixties in good health. Both conserved end residues are part of each CDR3.

j_gene,v_gene,CDR3aa
TRBJ2-2,TRBV2,CATLAGTNTGELFF
TRBJ1-1,TRBV5-1,CASSASGLNTEAFF
TRBJ2-5,TRBV12-5,CASGLGPAGQETQYF
TRBJ2-1,TRBV5-1,CASSLGGNEQFF
TRBJ1-1,TRBV3-1,CASRWGGMNTEAFF
TRBJ2-1,TRBV7-6,CASSLSRGEYNEQFF
TRBJ2-1,TRBV5-1,CASSPGLRPINEQFF
TRBJ2-3,TRBV5-1,CASSLPGRLSTDTQYF
TRBJ2-7,TRBV18,CASSRAVESYEQYF
TRBJ2-3,TRBV9,CASSTTSGHSTDTQYF
TRBJ1-5,TRBV2,CASSGTGTLANQPQHF
TRBJ1-2,TRBV7-9,CASSAPGIFFGYTF
TRBJ2-1,TRBV5-6,CASSLFELAGVSYNEQFF